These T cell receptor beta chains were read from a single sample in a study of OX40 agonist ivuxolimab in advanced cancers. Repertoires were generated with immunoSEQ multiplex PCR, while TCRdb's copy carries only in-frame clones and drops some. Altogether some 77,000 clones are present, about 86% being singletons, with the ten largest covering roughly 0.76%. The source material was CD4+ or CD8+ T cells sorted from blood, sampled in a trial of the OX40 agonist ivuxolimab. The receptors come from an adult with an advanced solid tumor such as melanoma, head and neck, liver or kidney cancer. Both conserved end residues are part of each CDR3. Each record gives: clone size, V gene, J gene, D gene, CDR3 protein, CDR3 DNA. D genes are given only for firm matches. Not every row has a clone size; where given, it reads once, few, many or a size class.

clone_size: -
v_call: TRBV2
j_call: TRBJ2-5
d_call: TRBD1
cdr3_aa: CASQGTGQETQYF
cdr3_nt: TGTGCCAGCCAGGGGACAGGTCAAGAGACCCAGTACTTC

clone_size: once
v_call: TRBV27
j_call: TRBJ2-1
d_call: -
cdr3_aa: CASRPTGTNEQFF
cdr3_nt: TGTGCCAGCCGACCTACAGGGACAAATGAGCAGTTCTTC

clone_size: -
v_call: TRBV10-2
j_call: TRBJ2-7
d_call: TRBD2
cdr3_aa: CASRAGTSGDYEQYF
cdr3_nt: TGCGCCAGCAGGGCCGGGACTAGCGGAGACTACGAGCAGTACTTC

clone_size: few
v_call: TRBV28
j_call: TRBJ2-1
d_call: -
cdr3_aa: CASTPGASDNEQFF
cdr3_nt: TGTGCCAGCACCCCGGGGGCCTCGGACAATGAGCAGTTCTTC

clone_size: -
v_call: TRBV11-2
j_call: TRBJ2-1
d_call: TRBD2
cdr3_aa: CASSLDRLADEQFF
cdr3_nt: TGTGCCAGCAGCTTAGACCGTCTAGCGGATGAGCAGTTCTTC

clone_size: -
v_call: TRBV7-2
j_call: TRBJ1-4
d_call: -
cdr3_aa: CASSLAFSQGGLFF
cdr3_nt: TGTGCCAGCAGCTTAGCATTCAGCCAGGGCGGACTGTTTTTT

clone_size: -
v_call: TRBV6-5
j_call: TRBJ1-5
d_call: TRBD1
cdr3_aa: CASSYTTGSDQPQHF
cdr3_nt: TGTGCCAGCAGTTACACGACAGGGAGCGATCAGCCCCAGCATTTT

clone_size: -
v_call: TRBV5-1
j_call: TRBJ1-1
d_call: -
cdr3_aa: CASTLEPGGNTEAFF
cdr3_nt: TGCGCCAGCACCCTAGAACCGGGAGGGAACACTGAAGCTTTCTTT

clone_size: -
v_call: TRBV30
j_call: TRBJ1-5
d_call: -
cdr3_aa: CAWRTQGSDQPQHF
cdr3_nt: TGTGCCTGGAGAACACAGGGAAGCGATCAGCCCCAGCATTTT

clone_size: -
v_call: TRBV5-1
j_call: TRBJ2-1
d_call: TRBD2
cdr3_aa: CASSLVLSGGEQFF
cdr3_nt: TGCGCCAGCAGCTTGGTGCTTAGCGGGGGTGAGCAGTTCTTC

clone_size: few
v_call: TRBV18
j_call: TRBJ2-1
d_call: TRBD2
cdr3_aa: CASSSTGTSGKNEQFF
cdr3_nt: TGTGCCAGCTCATCCACCGGGACTAGCGGGAAGAATGAGCAGTTCTTC

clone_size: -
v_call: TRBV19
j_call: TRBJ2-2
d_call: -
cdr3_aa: CASSIGVTGPGELFF
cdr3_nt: TGTGCCAGTAGTATAGGGGTGACTGGACCCGGGGAGCTGTTTTTT

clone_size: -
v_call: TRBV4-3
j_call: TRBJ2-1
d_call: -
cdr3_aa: CASSQDPPGEQFF
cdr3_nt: TGCGCCAGCAGCCAAGATCCACCGGGGGAGCAGTTCTTC

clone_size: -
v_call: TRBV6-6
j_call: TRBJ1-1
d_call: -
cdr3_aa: CASSYSAEAFF
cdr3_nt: TGTGCCAGCAGTTACTCGGCTGAAGCTTTCTTT

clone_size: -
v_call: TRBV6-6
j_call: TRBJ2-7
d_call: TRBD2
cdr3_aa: CASRVGTSGSAQYF
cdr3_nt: TGTGCCAGCAGGGTAGGGACTAGCGGCTCAGCACAGTACTTC

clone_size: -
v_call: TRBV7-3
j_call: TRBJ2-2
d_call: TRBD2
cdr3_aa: CASSLTGLAGSGELFF
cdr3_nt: TGTGCCAGCAGCTTAACGGGACTAGCGGGTTCCGGGGAGCTGTTTTTT

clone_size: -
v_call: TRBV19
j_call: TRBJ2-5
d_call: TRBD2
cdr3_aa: CASNSGKGQETQYF
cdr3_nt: TGTGCCAGCAATAGCGGGAAAGGACAAGAGACCCAGTACTTC

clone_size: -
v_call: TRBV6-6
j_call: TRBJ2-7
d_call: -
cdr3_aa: CAAGQGYEQYF
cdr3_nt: TGTGCCGCAGGGCAGGGTTACGAGCAGTACTTC

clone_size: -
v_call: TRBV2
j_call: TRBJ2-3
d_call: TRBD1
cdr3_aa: CASNPGQGTDTQYF
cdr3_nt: TGTGCCAGCAACCCGGGACAGGGCACAGATACGCAGTATTTT

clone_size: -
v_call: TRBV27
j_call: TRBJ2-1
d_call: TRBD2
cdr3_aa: CASSPGLAGSGAGEQFF
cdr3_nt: TGTGCCAGCAGTCCGGGACTAGCGGGTTCCGGTGCCGGTGAGCAGTTCTTC

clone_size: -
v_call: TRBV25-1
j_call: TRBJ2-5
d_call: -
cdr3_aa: CASSETPIGETQYF
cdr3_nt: TGTGCCAGCAGTGAAACCCCAATTGGGGAGACCCAGTACTTC

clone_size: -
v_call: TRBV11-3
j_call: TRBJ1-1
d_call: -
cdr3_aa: CASSPGPKAWAFF
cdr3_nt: TGTGCCAGCAGCCCCGGGCCGAAGGCTTGGGCTTTCTTT

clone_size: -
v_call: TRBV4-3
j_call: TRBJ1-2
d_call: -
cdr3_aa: CASSQGGQGNYGYTF
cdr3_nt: TGCGCCAGCAGCCAAGGCGGACAAGGGAACTATGGCTACACCTTC

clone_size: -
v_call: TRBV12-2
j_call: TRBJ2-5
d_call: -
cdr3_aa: CASRRGLEETQYF
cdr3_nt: TGTGCAAGTCGAAGGGGCTTGGAGGAGACCCAGTACTTC

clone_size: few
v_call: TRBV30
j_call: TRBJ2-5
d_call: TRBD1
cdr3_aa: CAWSSQGARETQYF
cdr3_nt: TGTGCCTGGAGTTCACAGGGGGCGAGGGAGACCCAGTACTTC

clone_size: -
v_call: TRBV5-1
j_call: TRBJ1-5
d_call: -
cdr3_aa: CASSLESGSNQPQHF
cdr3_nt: TGCGCCAGCAGCTTGGAAAGTGGGAGCAATCAGCCCCAGCATTTT

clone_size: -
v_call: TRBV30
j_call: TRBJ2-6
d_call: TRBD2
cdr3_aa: CAWRGLAGAFSGANVLTF
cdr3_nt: TGTGCCTGGAGGGGTCTAGCGGGGGCCTTCTCTGGGGCCAACGTCCTGACTTTC

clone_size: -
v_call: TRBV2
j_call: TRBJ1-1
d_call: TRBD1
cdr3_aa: CASSEFQGATEAFF
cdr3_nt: TGTGCCAGCAGTGAATTCCAGGGGGCGACTGAAGCTTTCTTT

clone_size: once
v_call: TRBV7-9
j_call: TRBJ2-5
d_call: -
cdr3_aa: CASSREYQETQYF
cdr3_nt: TGTGCCAGCAGCCGAGAATACCAAGAGACCCAGTACTTC

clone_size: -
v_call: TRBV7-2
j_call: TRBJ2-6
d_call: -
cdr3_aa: CASSWSSGANVLTF
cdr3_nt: TGTGCCAGCAGCTGGAGCTCTGGGGCCAACGTCCTGACTTTC

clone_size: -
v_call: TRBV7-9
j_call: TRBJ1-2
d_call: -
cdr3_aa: CASSPNGGGGYTF
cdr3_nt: TGTGCCAGCAGCCCTAATGGGGGCGGCGGCTACACCTTC

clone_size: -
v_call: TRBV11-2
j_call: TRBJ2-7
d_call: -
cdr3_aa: CASNQDGDQREQYF
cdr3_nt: TGTGCCAGCAACCAAGACGGGGACCAGAGGGAGCAGTACTTC

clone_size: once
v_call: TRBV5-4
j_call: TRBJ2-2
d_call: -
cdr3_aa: CASSLDGNRNTGELFF
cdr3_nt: TGTGCCAGCAGCTTGGATGGGAATAGGAACACCGGGGAGCTGTTTTTT

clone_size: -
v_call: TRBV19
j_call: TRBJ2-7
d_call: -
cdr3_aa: CASSTGADSYEQYF
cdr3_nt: TGTGCCAGTAGTACAGGGGCGGACTCCTACGAGCAGTACTTC

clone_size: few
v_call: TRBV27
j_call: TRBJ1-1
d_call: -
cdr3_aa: CASSLLENTEAFF
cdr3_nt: TGTGCCAGCAGTTTATTGGAGAACACTGAAGCTTTCTTT

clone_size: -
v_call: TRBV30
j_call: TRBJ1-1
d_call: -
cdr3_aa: CAWSVTGGNTEAFF
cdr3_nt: TGTGCCTGGAGTGTAACCGGAGGGAACACTGAAGCTTTCTTT

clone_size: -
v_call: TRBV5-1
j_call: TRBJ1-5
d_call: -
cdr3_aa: CASSLGGSGSQPQHF
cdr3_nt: TGCGCCAGCAGCTTGGGGGGCTCAGGAAGTCAGCCCCAGCATTTT

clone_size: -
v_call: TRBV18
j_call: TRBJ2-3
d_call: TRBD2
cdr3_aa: CASSPAGLLAGGREDTQYF
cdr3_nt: TGTGCCAGCTCACCCGCGGGACTACTAGCGGGAGGGAGAGAAGATACGCAGTATTTT

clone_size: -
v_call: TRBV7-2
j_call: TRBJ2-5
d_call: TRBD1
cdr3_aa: CASSLQGARETQYF
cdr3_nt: TGTGCCAGCAGCCTACAGGGGGCTCGGGAGACCCAGTACTTC

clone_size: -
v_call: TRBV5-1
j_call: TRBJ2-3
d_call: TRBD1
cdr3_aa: CASSSGQGTTDTQYF
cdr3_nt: TGCGCCAGCAGCTCCGGACAGGGCACCACAGATACGCAGTATTTT

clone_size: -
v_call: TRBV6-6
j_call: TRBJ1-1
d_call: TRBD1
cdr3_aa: CASTEQGASMNTEAFF
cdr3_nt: TGTGCCAGCACCGAACAGGGGGCATCAATGAACACTGAAGCTTTCTTT

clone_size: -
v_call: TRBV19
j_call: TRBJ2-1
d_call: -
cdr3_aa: CASSIVSGAYNEQFF
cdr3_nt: TGTGCCAGTAGTATCGTATCGGGGGCTTACAATGAGCAGTTCTTC

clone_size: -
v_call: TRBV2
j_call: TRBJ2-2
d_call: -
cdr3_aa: CASSNQEATGELFF
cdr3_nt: TGTGCCAGCAGTAACCAAGAGGCCACCGGGGAGCTGTTTTTT